This TCR beta chain is drawn from a study of beta chain features in type 1 diabetes. The table lists this clone with many counts. Its target is unknown. Cell sorting via CD45RO/CCR7/CD25/CD127/CD95/CD27 was performed to obtain CD4+ naive, central memory, regulatory and stem cell-like memory cells. Study results and caveats: Patients with Type 1 diabetes showed moderately but significantly shorter TCRB CDR3s in all four CD4+ subsets.

As every portion of the isolated RNA was reverse transcribed, the sequencing read expressed TCRB transcripts. The data were produced by immunoSEQ multiplex PCR, yet TCRdb's version contains in-frame clones alone and is incomplete. The sample includes fewer than 200,000 clones, under 13% of them seen just once. After removal of 7 bases from V and 10 bases from J, the junction contained 13 bases not matched to a gene. CDR3 length: 15 residues. CDR1 MDHEN and CDR2 SYDVKM come from the germline V gene. Sequenced sample: central memory CD4+ T cells from blood. The gene calls are TRBV28 and TRBJ2-1; 10 positions match TRBD2. The origin of this receptor is a man aged 25-40 years with type 1 diabetes. CDR3 sequence (DNA): TGTGCCAGCACCGACCCGGCTAGCGGGAGCGGCGAGCAGTTCTTC. It yields the protein CASTDPASGSGEQFF.